This T cell receptor (beta chain) emerged from a study of shared clonotypes between healthy human individuals. Whole-study context: There were three CD4 naive, three CD4 memory, two CD8 naive and one CD8 memory plates per donor.

At the deep level, the assay was run. Clones were sequenced by immunoSEQ multiplex PCR, and TCRdb holds only the in-frame ones, with some missing. The sample has about a million clones; less than 85% are singletons. Germline V gene data show CDR1 as MNHNS and CDR2 as SASEGT. Trimming cost V 7 bases and J 10 bases, with 17 bases left between them. The CDR3 is made up of 13 amino acids. The donors, all of them Caucasian adults, lived in Nashville, Tennessee. The genes are TRBV6-1 and TRBJ2-1; D might be TRBD2 (7 bases). This TCR derives from a man younger than 35 in good health. Sequenced material: memory CD4+ T cells sorted from blood. Subset here: CD45RA-negative fraction. The CDR3, as DNA: TGTGCCAGCACTCGGGCGGGGGCGAAAGAGCAGTTCTTC. It codes for CASTRAGAKEQFF.